This T cell receptor (beta chain) was captured by sequencing in a study of blood T cells in healthy people across ages. General observations from the study: There was no known CMV status for donors, so expanded clonotype changes were possibly confounded.

This clonotype was recorded a few times. Its antigen is unidentified. Germline-derived CDR1 and CDR2 are SGHTA and FQGTGA. The CDR3 has 12 amino acids. Combining a sample-barcoded 5' primer with a J-beta primer mix, a second PCR ran for roughly 7 to 12 cycles. The authors tagged each cDNA molecule using a template-switch adaptor with 12 random nucleotides. From the 5' RACE reads, TCRdb called clonotypes with MiXCR, one entry per CDR3 protein. The sample has around 970,000 distinct CDR3 sequences; just over 50% are singletons. The sequence was obtained from a woman aged 55-69 years in good health. V gene TRBV7-3 combines with J gene TRBJ2-4; 7 nucleotides line up with TRBD1. The DNA matches TRBJ2-7 better at its end, which makes the J call doubtful. Sequencing used blood. The CDR3 region is CASSMQGDEQYF. The DNA of the CDR3 is TGTGCCAGCAGTATGCAGGGGGACGAGCAGTACTTC.